One sample yielded the 28 T cell receptor beta chains listed below, sequenced in a study of cytomegalovirus exposure and HLA in healthy donors. In the PCR, 60 Vbeta and 13 Jbeta primers were used. Repertoires were generated with immunoSEQ multiplex PCR, while TCRdb's copy carries only in-frame clones and drops some. The sample holds around 180,000 clones, approximately 86% seen once. Input material: PBMCs. The origin of the receptors is a woman younger than 30 in good health and CMV-seronegative.

The chain is built from TRBV19 and TRBJ1-5; 7 positions agree with TRBD1. CDR1 LNHDA and CDR2 SQIVND come from the germline V gene (reference sequence). The CDR3 sequence is 17 residues long. Trimming took 4 bases from V and 6 from J; bases not matched to a gene: 15. For the CDR3, the DNA is TGTGCCAGTAGTACCAACCCTCCCGACAGGGAAGGTCAGCCCCAGCATTTT. As protein: CASSTNPPDREGQPQHF.

The chain employs TRBV7-2 and TRBJ1-6; 7 bases match TRBD1. CDR3 length: 17 residues. With 4 bases clipped from V and 5 bases from J, the junction kept 11 bases outside the gene matches. The germline gives CDR1 SGHTA, CDR2 FQGNSA. The CDR3 loop is CASSSPVWTGDNSPLHF. In DNA, the CDR3 is TGTGCCAGCAGCTCCCCTGTTTGGACAGGTGATAATTCACCCCTCCACTTT.

The rearrangement uses TRBV7-8 and TRBJ1-5, with D tentatively TRBD1 (6 bases). V lost 0 bases to trimming and J lost 4 bases, with 7 bases between them. The CDR3 runs to 14 residues. The germline CDR1 and CDR2 sequences are SGHVS and FQNEAQ. In nucleotides, the CDR3 is TGTGCCAGCAGCTTAGCGGGACATAATCAGCCCCAGCATTTT. This sequence encodes CASSLAGHNQPQHF.

The chain joins TRBV27 to TRBJ1-1; 9 bases line up with TRBD1. The CDR3 contains 16 residues. Losses at the gene ends were 3 bases for V and 0 bases for J; bases not matched to a gene: 5. From germline, CDR1 is MNHEY and CDR2 SMNVEV (reference sequence). The CDR3 sequence is CASSFLGQGMNTEAFF. The CDR3 DNA is TGTGCCAGCAGTTTTTTGGGACAGGGAATGAACACTGAAGCTTTCTTT.

This clone was detected only once. This chain connects TRBV7-2 to TRBJ1-4, with 9 bases aligning to TRBD1. Germline V lookup: CDR1 SGHTA, CDR2 FQGNSA. This CDR3 has 14 residues. V lost 5 bases, J lost 4 bases, and 2 bases stayed unmatched. This CDR3 reads CASSLDRGNEKLFF. CDR3 bases: TGTGCCAGCAGCCTGGACAGGGGTAATGAAAAACTGTTTTTT.

As to this clone: A much larger clone is a single base away; this may be a read error. This chain connects TRBV11-3 to TRBJ1-1, with 8 bases matching TRBD1. CDR1 is SGHNT and CDR2 is YENEEA in the germline V gene. The CDR3 loop spans 13 amino acids. The J segment lost 1 base and the V segment lost 6 bases, leaving 1 base of the junction unmatched. The CDR3 DNA sequence: TGTGCCAGCAGGGACAGGGAGAACACTGAAGCTTTCTTT. It specifies CASRDRENTEAFF.

As DNA, the CDR3 is TGTGCCAGCAGCTTTGCGGGAGGACACAATTCACCCCTCCACTTT. Translation gives CASSFAGGHNSPLHF. The gene calls are TRBV11-2 and TRBJ1-6; D perhaps matches TRBD1 (5 bases). The CDR3 runs to 15 residues. The ends were cut back, 3 bases at V and 7 bases at J, with 13 bases in the middle. Germline V gives CDR1 SGHAT, CDR2 FQNNGV.

The chain has TRBV7-2 and TRBJ1-2; the match to TRBD1 covers 7 bases. Looked up from germline, CDR1 is SGHTA and CDR2 is FQGNSA. The CDR3 is 14 amino acids. V lost 5 bases, J lost 5 bases, and 8 bases stayed unmatched. The CDR3 sequence: CASSPGTASYGYTF. In nucleotides, the CDR3 is TGTGCCAGCAGCCCAGGGACAGCCTCTTATGGCTACACCTTC.

V gene TRBV5-1 combines with J gene TRBJ1-2; D gene unclear. The germline V gene has CDR1 SGHRS and CDR2 YFSETQ. CDR3 length equals 14 residues. The V end lost 2 bases, the J end lost 4 bases, and 12 bases lay between the germline ends. Written as DNA, the CDR3 is TGCGCCAGCAGCTTAGAGGAGGGTTCCTATGGCTACACCTTC. It specifies CASSLEEGSYGYTF. The full variable domain, completed using reference TRBV5-1 and TRBJ1-2, is KAGVTQTPRYLIKTRGQQVTLSCSPISGHRSVSWYQQTPGQGLQFLFEYFSETQRNKGNFPGRFSGRQFSNSRSEMNVSTLELGDSALYLCASSLEEGSYGYTFGSGTRLTVV.

Remarks on this clone: This specimen includes other DNA sequences encoding the same CDR3. This chain connects TRBV6-5 to TRBJ2-1, with D unclear. Germline V gene sequence: CDR1 MNHEY, CDR2 SVGAGI. The CDR3 runs to 11 residues. Trimming pared 6 bases from V and 10 bases from J, leaving 10 bases between. The CDR3 reads CASSRGGEQFF. As DNA, the CDR3 is TGTGCCAGCAGCCGCGGTGGGGAGCAGTTCTTC.

The chain joins TRBV21-1 to TRBJ1-3; TRBD1, as called in the table, went unchecked against the DNA. TRBV21-1 is recorded as a pseudogene. The length of the CDR3 is 15 residues. The CDR3 spells CASSKGGVSGNTIYF. The CDR3 bases are TGTGCCAGCAGCAAAGGGGGCGTATCTGGAAACACCATATATTTT.

The chain joins TRBV29-1 to TRBJ2-3; 9 positions agree with TRBD2. The CDR3 length is 14 residues. Germline V gene data show CDR1 as SQVTM and CDR2 as ANQGSEA. J was trimmed by 2 bases and V by 4 bases; bases with no gene match: 4. The CDR3 here is CSVVIAGVTDTQYF. The CDR3 region has the DNA TGCAGCGTTGTCATAGCGGGGGTCACAGATACGCAGTATTTT.

V gene TRBV30 combines with J gene TRBJ2-6, with D uncertain. The CDR3 has 15 amino acids. The V end was cut by 1 base, the J end by 0 bases, with 7 bases between. Germline V CDR1 and CDR2: GTSNPN, SVGIG (reference sequence). The DNA of the CDR3 is TGTGCCTGGAGTGGAAGGAGCTCTGGGGCCAACGTCCTGACTTTC. Amino acids: CAWSGRSSGANVLTF.

The chain carries TRBV5-1 and TRBJ2-3, with D tentatively TRBD1 (5 bases). CDR1 and CDR2 from the germline V gene are SGHRS and YFSETQ. This CDR3 contains 13 residues. The V end lost 5 bases, the J end lost 4 bases, and 11 bases lay between the germline ends. The CDR3 spells CASRGRRADTQYF. In DNA form, the CDR3 reads TGCGCCAGCAGGGGGCGTCGAGCAGATACGCAGTATTTT.

V usage is TRBV2 and J usage is TRBJ2-4; D remains ambiguous. The length of the CDR3 is 16 residues. Trimming cost V 4 bases and J 0 bases, with 13 bases left between them. Germline assignment: CDR1 SNHLY and CDR2 FYNNEI. This CDR3 is CASSGLLMLAKNIQYF. In DNA form, the CDR3 reads TGTGCCAGCAGTGGGCTGCTGATGCTAGCCAAAAACATTCAGTACTTC.

The genes are TRBV10-3 and TRBJ1-2; 7 positions match TRBD1. Germline V gives CDR1 ENHRY, CDR2 SYGVKD. This CDR3 region has 15 residues. V was pared by 0 bases and J by 7 bases, with 8 bases of the junction left unmatched. The CDR3 protein is CAISESRTGAPGYTF. DNA for the CDR3: TGTGCCATCAGTGAGTCGAGAACAGGGGCTCCTGGCTACACCTTC.

The CDR3 DNA sequence: TGTGCCAGTAGCGGCGGAAGGGGTGATCGTCAGCCCCAGCATTTT. This sequence encodes CASSGGRGDRQPQHF. This chain joins TRBV19 and TRBJ1-5; the D gene is possibly TRBD1 (5 bases). CDR1 is LNHDA, CDR2 SQIVND, per germline (reference sequence). V was shortened by 6 bases and J by 6 bases, with 18 bases between the two germline ends. The CDR3 is 15 residues long. Based on the CDR3 plus reference TRBV19 and TRBJ1-5, the full variable domain is DGGITQSPKYLFRKEGQNVTLSCEQNLNHDAMYWYRQDPGQGLRLIYYSQIVNDFQKGDIAEGYSVSREKKESFPLTVTSAQKNPTAFYLCASSGGRGDRQPQHFGDGTRLSIL.

The rearrangement uses TRBV2 and TRBJ2-5, with D perhaps matching TRBD2 (5 bases). From germline, CDR1 is SNHLY and CDR2 FYNNEI. This CDR3 has 16 residues. V was trimmed by 0 bases and J by 4 bases, leaving 15 bases between them. CDR3 amino acids: CASSEALQSRVETQYF. The DNA for the CDR3 is TGTGCCAGCAGTGAAGCACTACAATCGCGGGTAGAGACCCAGTACTTC.

The CDR3 reads CASSLDPGGLGTIYF. CDR3 bases: TGTGCCAGCAGCTTGGATCCTGGGGGCCTAGGCACCATATATTTT. This chain joins TRBV5-6 and TRBJ1-3, with a possible D match to TRBD1 (6 bases). Trimming cost V 0 bases and J 9 bases, with 16 bases left between them. The CDR3 sequence is 15 residues long. The germline V gene encodes CDR1 SGHDT and CDR2 YYEEEE.

This clone was counted a single time. V is TRBV5-6 and J is TRBJ1-1; no clear D gene. Germline CDR1 and CDR2: SGHDT and YYEEEE. The CDR3 sequence is 13 residues long. V gave up 0 bases and J gave up 8 bases, with 11 bases separating them. CDR3 residues: CASSLVSGREAFF. The CDR3 DNA sequence: TGTGCCAGCAGCTTGGTATCGGGGAGAGAAGCTTTCTTT.

The J gene is TRBJ1-4, the V gene TRBV19, with D maybe TRBD1 (6 bases). The V gene lost 10 bases and the J gene lost 2 bases, with 14 bases spanning the gap. CDR1 is LNHDA, CDR2 SQIVND, per germline (reference sequence). This CDR3 region has 14 residues. CDR3 amino acids: CATRGGGTNEKLFF. Written as DNA, the CDR3 is TGTGCCACCCGAGGGGGAGGGACTAATGAAAAACTGTTTTTT.

The V and J genes are TRBV11-3 and TRBJ2-2, with 9 positions matching TRBD2. The CDR3 contains 17 residues. Germline lookup yields CDR1 SGHNT and CDR2 YENEEA. V lost 2 bases and J lost 2; bases outside the gene matches: 6. In nucleotides, the CDR3 is TGTGCCAGCAGCTTAATAGGGCTAGCGGGAAACACCGGGGAGCTGTTTTTT. It is translated as CASSLIGLAGNTGELFF.

V and J are TRBV5-4 and TRBJ2-5; TRBD2 aligns across 9 bases. V dropped 4 bases and J dropped 1; count of bases not matched to a gene: 11. Germline V gives CDR1 SGHNT, CDR2 YYREEE (reference sequence). The CDR3 extends over 17 amino acids. CDR3 protein: CASSTEVGRGGQETQYF. The CDR3 coding sequence is TGTGCCAGCAGCACTGAGGTGGGGCGGGGGGGCCAAGAGACCCAGTACTTC.

The CDR3 protein is CASSLSTGTNYGYTF. CDR3 sequence (DNA): TGTGCCAGCAGCTTATCGACAGGAACTAACTATGGCTACACCTTC. V is TRBV11-1 and J is TRBJ1-2, with D possibly matching TRBD1 (6 bases). The CDR3 runs to 15 residues. CDR1 and CDR2 (germline): SGHAT, FQDESV (reference sequence). V was cut by 2 bases and J by 0 bases, with 10 bases left in between.

The chain links TRBV5-1 to TRBJ1-1, with 7 bases matching TRBD1. CDR3 length equals 15 residues. V shed 4 bases and J 4 bases; nucleotides not matched to a gene: 10. Germline CDR1 and CDR2: SGHRS and YFSETQ. The CDR3 spells CASSPITQGGTEAFF. DNA of the CDR3: TGCGCCAGCAGCCCCATAACTCAGGGGGGCACTGAAGCTTTCTTT.

The chain uses TRBV5-1 and TRBJ1-1, with a possible D match to TRBD1 (5 bases). Per the germline V gene, CDR1 is SGHRS and CDR2 is YFSETQ. There are 13 residues in the CDR3. The V and J ends lost 3 bases and 2 bases respectively, with 8 bases between them. The CDR3 DNA reads TGCGCCAGCAGCTGGGGCGTCAACACTGAAGCTTTCTTT. Translating it yields CASSWGVNTEAFF.

CDR3: CASSFGGGTNEKLFF. The DNA for the CDR3 is TGTGCCAGCAGCTTCGGGGGGGGCACTAATGAAAAACTGTTTTTT. The J gene is TRBJ1-4, the V gene TRBV5-4; TRBD1 is a possible D gene (6 bases). V dropped 2 bases and J dropped 2 bases, with 10 bases sitting between them. The V gene's germline CDR1 is SGHNT and CDR2 YYREEE (reference sequence). This CDR3 region has 15 residues.

The chain combines TRBV6-4 with TRBJ2-7; D is perhaps TRBD1 (5 bases). The V gene lost 1 base and the J gene lost 2 bases, with 15 bases spanning the gap. The CDR3 has 16 residues. Germline loops: CDR1 MRHNA, CDR2 SNTAGT. The CDR3: CASSDLGRDPTYEQYF. The CDR3 nucleotides read TGTGCCAGCAGTGACTTGGGCAGGGATCCCACCTACGAGCAGTACTTC.